This is a list of T cell receptor beta chains from one sample in a study of T cell repertoires in aging, cancer and after chemotherapy. TCRdb redid the calling of the multiplex PCR reads with MiXCR, one entry per CDR3 protein. The profile shows fewer than 3,500 distinct CDR3 sequences, around 37% of them singletons. Sequenced: blood. The receptors here all came from a human donor with a solid tumor. Both conserved end residues are part of each CDR3. The D gene is left open where the match is weak. Size is omitted from some rows. Given values are once, few, many or a class for expanded clones.

TRBJ2-2 - - TRBV19 TGTGCCAGTAGTACCCCAGGAGGGGGGAGTAGGACCGGGGAGCTGTTTTTT CASSTPGGGSRTGELFF
TRBJ1-6 few TRBD1 TRBV6-1 TGTGCCAGCAGTGACCCCGACAGGGTCCCCTCCTATAATTCACCCCTCCACTTT CASSDPDRVPSYNSPLHF
TRBJ2-7 - - TRBV20-1 TGCAGTGCTCAACAGGTTTACGAGCAGTACTTC CSAQQVYEQYF
TRBJ2-1 few TRBD2 TRBV18 TGTGCCAGCTCACCACCGGGACTACCTATGGTTGGGCAGTTCTTC CASSPPGLPMVGQFF
TRBJ2-1 few - TRBV15 TGTGCCACCGGGGGACGACTGGAGGGCAATGAGCAGTTCTTC CATGGRLEGNEQFF
TRBJ2-2 - - TRBV18 TGTGCCAGCTTAGGGTCCGGGCCAGCGGTGACCGGGGAGCTGTTTTTT CASLGSGPAVTGELFF
TRBJ2-3 - - TRBV5-1 TGCGCCAGCAGAGTTGGGGCCACAGATACGCAGTATTTT CASRVGATDTQYF
TRBJ2-1 - - TRBV20-1 TGCAGTGCAGGACGGAACAGGGAGGGGGAGCAGTTCTTC CSAGRNREGEQFF
TRBJ2-5 few - TRBV5-4 TGTGCCAGCAGCTTGGAACTAGAAGAGACCCAGTACTTC CASSLELEETQYF
TRBJ2-3 medium-sized - TRBV11-1 TGTGCCAGCAGCTTAGTAGGAAATACGCAGTATTTT CASSLVGNTQYF
TRBJ2-5 - TRBD2 TRBV10-3 TGTGCCATCAGTATAGCGGGGGGGCCGGAGACCCAGTACTTC CAISIAGGPETQYF
TRBJ2-3 - - TRBV5-1 TGCGCCAGCAGCTTACCTCCTTCCGCAGATACGCAGTATTTT CASSLPPSADTQYF
TRBJ2-2 medium-sized - TRBV27 TGTGCCAGCAGTTTAGGGGAGAACACCGGGGAGCTGTTTTTT CASSLGENTGELFF